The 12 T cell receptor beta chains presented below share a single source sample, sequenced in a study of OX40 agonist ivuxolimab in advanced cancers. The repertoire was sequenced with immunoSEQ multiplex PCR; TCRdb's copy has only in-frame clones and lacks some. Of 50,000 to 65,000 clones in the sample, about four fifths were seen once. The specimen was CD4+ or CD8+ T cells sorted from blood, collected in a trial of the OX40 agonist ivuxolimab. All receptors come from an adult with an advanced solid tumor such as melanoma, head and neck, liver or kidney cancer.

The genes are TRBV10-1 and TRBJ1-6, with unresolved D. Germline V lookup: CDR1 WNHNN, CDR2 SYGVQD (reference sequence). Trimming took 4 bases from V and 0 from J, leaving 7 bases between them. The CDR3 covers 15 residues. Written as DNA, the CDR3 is TGCGCCAGCAGTGGAGGGAGCTCCTATAATTCACCCCTCCACTTT. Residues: CASSGGSSYNSPLHF.

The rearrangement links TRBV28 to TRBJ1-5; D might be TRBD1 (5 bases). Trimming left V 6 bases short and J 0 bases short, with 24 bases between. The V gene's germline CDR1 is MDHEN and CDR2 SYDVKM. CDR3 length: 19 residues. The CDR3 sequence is CASRSGAGPEKNSNQPQHF. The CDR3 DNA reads TGTGCCAGCAGATCCGGGGCGGGACCGGAAAAGAATAGCAATCAGCCCCAGCATTTT.

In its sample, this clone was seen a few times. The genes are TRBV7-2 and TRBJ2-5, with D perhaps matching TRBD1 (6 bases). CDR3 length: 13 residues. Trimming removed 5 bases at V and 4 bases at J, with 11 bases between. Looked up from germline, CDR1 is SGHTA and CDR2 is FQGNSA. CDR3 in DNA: TGTGCCAGCAGCCCAGGGGTCTCAGAGACCCAGTACTTC. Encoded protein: CASSPGVSETQYF.

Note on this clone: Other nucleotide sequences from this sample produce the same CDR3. The CDR3 loop reads CASSFSGGNTGELFF. CDR3 bases: TGCGCCAGCAGCTTTAGCGGGGGTAACACCGGGGAGCTGTTTTTT. The V call is TRBV5-1, the J call TRBJ2-2; 9 bases fit TRBD2. V trimming: 2 bases; J trimming: 2 bases; junction bases outside the gene matches: 1. This CDR3 comprises 15 residues. Germline V lookup: CDR1 SGHRS, CDR2 YFSETQ. Filled out from reference TRBV5-1 and TRBJ2-2, the complete variable domain reads KAGVTQTPRYLIKTRGQQVTLSCSPISGHRSVSWYQQTPGQGLQFLFEYFSETQRNKGNFPGRFSGRQFSNSRSEMNVSTLELGDSALYLCASSFSGGNTGELFFGEGSRLTVL.

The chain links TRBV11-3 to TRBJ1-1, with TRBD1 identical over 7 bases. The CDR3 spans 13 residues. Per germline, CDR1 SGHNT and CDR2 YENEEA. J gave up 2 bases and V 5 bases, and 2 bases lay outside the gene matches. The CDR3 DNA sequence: TGTGCCAGCAGCCAGGGGGGAAACACTGAAGCTTTCTTT. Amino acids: CASSQGGNTEAFF.

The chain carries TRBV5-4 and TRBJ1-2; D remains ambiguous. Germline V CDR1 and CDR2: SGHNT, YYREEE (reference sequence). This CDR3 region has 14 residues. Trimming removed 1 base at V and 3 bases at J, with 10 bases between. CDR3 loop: CASSLRQRDYGYTF. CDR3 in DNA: TGTGCCAGCAGCTTGCGACAACGAGACTATGGCTACACCTTC. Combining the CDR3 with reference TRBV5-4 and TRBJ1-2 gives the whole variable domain ETGVTQSPTHLIKTRGQQVTLRCSSQSGHNTVSWYQQALGQGPQFIFQYYREEENGRGNFPPRFSGLQFPNYSSELNVNALELDDSALYLCASSLRQRDYGYTFGSGTRLTVV.

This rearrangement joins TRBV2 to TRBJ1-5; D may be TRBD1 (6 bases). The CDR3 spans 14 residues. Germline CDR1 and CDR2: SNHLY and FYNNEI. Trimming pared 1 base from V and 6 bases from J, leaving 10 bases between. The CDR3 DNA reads TGTGCCAGCAGTGAAGAGGGGGAGGGTCAGCCCCAGCATTTT. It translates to CASSEEGEGQPQHF. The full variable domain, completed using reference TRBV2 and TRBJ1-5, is EPEVTQTPSHQVTQMGQEVILRCVPISNHLYFYWYRQILGQKVEFLVSFYNNEISEKSEIFDDQFSVERPDGSNFTLKIRSTKLEDSAMYFCASSEEGEGQPQHFGDGTRLSIL.

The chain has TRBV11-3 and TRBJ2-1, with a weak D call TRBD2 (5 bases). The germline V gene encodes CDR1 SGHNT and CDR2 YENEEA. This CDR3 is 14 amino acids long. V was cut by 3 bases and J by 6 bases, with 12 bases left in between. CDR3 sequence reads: CASSFSPGSNEQFF. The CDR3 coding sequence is TGTGCCAGCAGCTTTTCCCCTGGGAGCAATGAGCAGTTCTTC.

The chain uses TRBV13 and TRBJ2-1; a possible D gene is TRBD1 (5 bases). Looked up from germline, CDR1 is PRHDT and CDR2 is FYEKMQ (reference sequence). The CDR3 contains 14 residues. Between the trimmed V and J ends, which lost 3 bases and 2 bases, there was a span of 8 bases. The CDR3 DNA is TGTGCCAGCAGCTTCGGCAGGGCCTACAATGAGCAGTTCTTC. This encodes CASSFGRAYNEQFF.

This CDR3 reads CAWVTGAGYGYTF. DNA for the CDR3: TGTGCCTGGGTCACAGGGGCCGGCTATGGCTACACCTTC. The V call is TRBV30, the J call TRBJ1-2; 7 positions agree with TRBD1. Losses at the gene ends were 5 bases for V and 4 bases for J; bases not matched to a gene: 7. This CDR3 comprises 13 residues. Germline assignment: CDR1 GTSNPN and CDR2 SVGIG (reference sequence).

The CDR3 loop reads CASSEGGDPFEKLFF. CDR3 bases: TGTGCCAGCAGCGAGGGGGGGGACCCCTTTGAAAAACTGTTTTTT. The chain links TRBV2 to TRBJ1-4; tentatively, D is TRBD1 (6 bases). CDR1 SNHLY and CDR2 FYNNEI come from the germline V gene. The CDR3 totals 15 residues. Trimming pared 6 bases from V and 7 bases from J, leaving 18 bases between.

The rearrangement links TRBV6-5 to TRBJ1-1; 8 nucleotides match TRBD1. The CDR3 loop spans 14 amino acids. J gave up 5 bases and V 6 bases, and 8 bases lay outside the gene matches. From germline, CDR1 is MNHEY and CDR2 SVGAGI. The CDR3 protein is CASRYGQGKTEAFF. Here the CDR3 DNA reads TGTGCCAGCAGATATGGACAGGGTAAAACTGAAGCTTTCTTT.